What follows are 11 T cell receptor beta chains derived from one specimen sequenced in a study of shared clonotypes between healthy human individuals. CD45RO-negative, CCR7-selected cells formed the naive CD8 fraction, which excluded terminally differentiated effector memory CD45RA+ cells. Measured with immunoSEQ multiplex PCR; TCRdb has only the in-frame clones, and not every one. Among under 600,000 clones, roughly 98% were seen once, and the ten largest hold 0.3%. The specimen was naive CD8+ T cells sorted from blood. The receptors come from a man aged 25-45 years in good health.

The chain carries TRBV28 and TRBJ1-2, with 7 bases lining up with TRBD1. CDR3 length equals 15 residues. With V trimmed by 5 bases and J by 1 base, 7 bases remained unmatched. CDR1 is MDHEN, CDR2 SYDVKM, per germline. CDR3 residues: CASSPQGQRNYGYTF. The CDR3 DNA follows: TGTGCCAGCAGTCCTCAGGGACAGCGTAACTATGGCTACACCTTC.

This CDR3 is CASSLFIGEPGTDTQYF. The DNA of the CDR3 is TGCGCCAGCAGCTTATTTATCGGGGAGCCGGGCACAGATACGCAGTATTTT. The V call is TRBV5-1, the J call TRBJ2-3, with TRBD2 as a possible D gene (5 bases). Trimming left V 2 bases short and J 1 base short, with 17 bases between. CDR3 size: 17 residues. Germline-derived CDR1 and CDR2 are SGHRS and YFSETQ.

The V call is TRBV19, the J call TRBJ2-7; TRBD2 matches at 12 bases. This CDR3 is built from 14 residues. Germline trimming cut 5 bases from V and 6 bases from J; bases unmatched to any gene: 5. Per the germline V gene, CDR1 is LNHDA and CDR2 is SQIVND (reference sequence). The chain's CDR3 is CASSGRLAGVEQYF. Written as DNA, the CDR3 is TGTGCCAGTAGTGGGCGACTAGCGGGAGTCGAGCAGTACTTC.

CDR3 bases: TGCGCCAGCGGTTTTAGGGATTCCTACAATGAGCAGTTCTTC. Translation: CASGFRDSYNEQFF. The chain carries TRBV5-1 and TRBJ2-1; D unclear. V was pared by 7 bases and J by 1 base, with 12 bases between. This CDR3 has 14 residues. Per germline, CDR1 SGHRS and CDR2 YFSETQ.

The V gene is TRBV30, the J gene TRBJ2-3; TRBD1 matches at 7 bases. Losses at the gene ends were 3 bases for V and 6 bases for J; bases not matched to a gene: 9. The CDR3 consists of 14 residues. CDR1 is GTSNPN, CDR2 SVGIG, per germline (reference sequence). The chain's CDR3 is CAWSWTGENDTQYF. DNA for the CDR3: TGTGCCTGGAGCTGGACAGGCGAGAATGATACGCAGTATTTT. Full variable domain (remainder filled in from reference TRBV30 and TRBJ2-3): SQTIHQWPATLVQPVGSPLSLECTVEGTSNPNLYWYRQAAGRGLQLLFYSVGIGQISSEVPQNLSASRPQDRQFILSSKKLLLSDSGFYLCAWSWTGENDTQYFGPGTRLTVL.

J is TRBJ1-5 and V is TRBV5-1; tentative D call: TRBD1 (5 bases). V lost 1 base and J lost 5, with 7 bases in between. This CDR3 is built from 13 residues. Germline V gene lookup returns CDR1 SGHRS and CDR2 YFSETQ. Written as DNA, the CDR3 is TGCGCCAGCAGCTTGTTGGGGGATCAGCCCCAGCATTTT. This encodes CASSLLGDQPQHF.

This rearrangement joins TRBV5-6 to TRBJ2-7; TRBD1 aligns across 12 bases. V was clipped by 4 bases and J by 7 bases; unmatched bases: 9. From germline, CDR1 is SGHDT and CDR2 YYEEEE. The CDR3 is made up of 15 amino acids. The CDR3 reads CASSPGTGGMWEQYF. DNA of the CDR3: TGTGCCAGCAGCCCCGGGACAGGGGGCATGTGGGAGCAGTACTTC. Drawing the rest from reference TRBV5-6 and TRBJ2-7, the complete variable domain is DAGVTQSPTHLIKTRGQQVTLRCSPKSGHDTVSWYQQALGQGPQFIFQYYEEEERQRGNFPDRFSGHQFPNYSSELNVNALLLGDSALYLCASSPGTGGMWEQYFGPGTRLTVT.

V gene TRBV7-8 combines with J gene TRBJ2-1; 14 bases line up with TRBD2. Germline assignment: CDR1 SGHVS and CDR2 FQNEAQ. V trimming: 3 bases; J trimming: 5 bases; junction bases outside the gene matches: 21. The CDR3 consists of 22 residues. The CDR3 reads CASSFLFPGLAGDGSNHNEQFF. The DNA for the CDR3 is TGTGCCAGCAGCTTTCTTTTCCCGGGACTAGCGGGAGATGGGTCTAACCACAATGAGCAGTTCTTC.

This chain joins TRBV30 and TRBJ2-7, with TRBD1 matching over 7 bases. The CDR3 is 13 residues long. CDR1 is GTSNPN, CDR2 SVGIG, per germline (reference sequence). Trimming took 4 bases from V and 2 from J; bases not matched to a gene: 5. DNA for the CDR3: TGTGCCTGGACCCTAGGACAGGCCTACGAGCAGTACTTC. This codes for CAWTLGQAYEQYF.

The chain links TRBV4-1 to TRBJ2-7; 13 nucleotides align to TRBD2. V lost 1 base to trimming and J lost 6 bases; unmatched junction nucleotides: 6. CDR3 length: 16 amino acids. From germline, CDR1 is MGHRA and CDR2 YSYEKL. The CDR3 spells CASSQAGLAGVGEQYF. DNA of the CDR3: TGCGCCAGCAGCCAAGCTGGACTAGCGGGAGTAGGCGAGCAGTACTTC.

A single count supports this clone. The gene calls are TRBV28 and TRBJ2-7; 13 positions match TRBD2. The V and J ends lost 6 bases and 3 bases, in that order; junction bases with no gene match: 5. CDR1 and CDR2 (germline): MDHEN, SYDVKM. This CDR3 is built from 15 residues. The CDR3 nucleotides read TGTGCCAGCAGGTCCTGGACTAGCGGGAGCTACGAGCAGTACTTC. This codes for CASRSWTSGSYEQYF.